This paragraph covers one TCR beta chain sequence. This clone was found once. Which antigen it targets is not known. The CDR3 carries no conserved terminal phenylalanine or tryptophan, so it likely arises from a read error. The limits of the CDR3 on the DNA are not certain, so only TCRdb's listed CDR3 is given. The data originate from a study of T cell responses to AZD1222 COVID-19 vaccine (TCRdb year 2021). Turning to the overall study: Because spike-specific TCR depth and breadth did not differ between the two schedules, AZD1222 recipients who got a second dose at roughly 4 weeks were pooled with those who got a second dose at roughly 12 weeks. A total of under 250 trial participants underwent TCR sequencing, of whom 207 had received two doses of AZD1222 and some 26 had received two doses of the MenACWY control vaccine. Enrollment into the trials was organized by age into subgroups of 18-55, 56-69 and 70-plus years, and those subgroups contained approximately 150, 30 and 60 TCR-sequenced participants, respectively. Here is what the overall study found, with its caveats: Vaccine-associated CD4 TCRs spanned the whole spike protein, with dominant responses in regions 160-218 and 743-854. Conclusions about previously exposed vaccinees are limited, since just a handful of AZD1222 recipients were seropositive for SARS-CoV-2 at baseline. Most participants were white British and females outnumbered males, and the authors suggested that clonal diversity may have been underestimated. Epitopes outside the regions mutated in the B.1.351 and B.1.1.7 variants were reportedly recognized by nearly half of the unique spike-specific TCRs. Spike-specific TCR breadth and depth rose significantly after two AZD1222 doses compared with day 0 and with MenACWY recipients. Because no day 14 peak-response samples were available, the repertoires could be characterized only after the peak T cell response. The 56-69-year group was small, and its depth increase did not reach significance, likely because of low power.

Inclusive of both ends, the CDR3 amounts to 12 amino acids. The intended sense of this specimen's time point label: baseline before first vaccination. Vaccinee samples came from UK trials COV001 and COV002, including a single-blind randomized controlled phase 2/3 trial of AZD1222 (ChAdOx1 nCoV-19) in healthy adults. Trial participant PBMC samples were collected at day 0 and day 28 after the second dose for TCRbeta chain sequencing. The CDR3 regions of human TCRbeta chains were analyzed by immunosequencing. In the authors' own workflow: TCRs in the repertoires were matched against a reference library of SARS-CoV-2-specific TCRs that had been generated with the MIRA antigen-specificity platform. Breadth was defined as the fraction of unique TCRs that were SARS-CoV-2-associated. Depth was defined as the fraction of total T cells that were SARS-CoV-2-associated. Using the MIRA data, each spike-specific TCR was mapped to the spike region that the TCR reacts to and placed in a CD4 or CD8 class. Log10-transformed breadth and depth values were compared by one-way ANOVA with Sidak's multiple comparisons tests. The table was pulled from immuneACCESS by TCRdb, which kept in-frame rearrangements only. Such tables lose some clones; where checked, under half of the loss comes from unresolved V genes, and the rest has no known cause. The DNA was the basis for D and trimming; V, J and clone size are from that table. In all, the sample holds some 150,000 clones, and 88% of those were seen once. The ten largest make up more than 12% of the sample.

The sequence is built from TRBV12-3 or TRBV12-4 and TRBJ2-7; TRBD1, the table's D call, was not compared with the DNA. The receptor was derived from an adult in good health. The sequenced sample was peripheral blood, obtained on day 0 of AZD1222 vaccination. The CDR3 has the sequence CHDYGQQGPLLD.